The 3 T cell receptor beta chains listed next were all sequenced from one sample in a study of T cell responses to AZD1222 COVID-19 vaccine. Profiled with immunoSEQ multiplex PCR; TCRdb holds only in-frame clones, not every one. The data contain 95,000 to 150,000 clones, 89% of them singletons. The specimen was peripheral blood, collected on day 0 of AZD1222 vaccination. Source of these receptors: an adult in good health.

V is TRBV14 and J is TRBJ1-5, with D maybe TRBD1 (6 bases). Trimming removed 3 bases at V and 7 bases at J, with 10 bases between. This CDR3 is 13 amino acids long. Germline CDR1 is SGHDN and CDR2 is FVKESK. The CDR3 loop reads CASSQGARQPQHF. DNA for the CDR3: TGTGCCAGCAGCCAGGGGGCTAGGCAGCCCCAGCATTTT.

This chain links TRBV7-9 with TRBJ2-3; D may be TRBD2 (6 bases). V dropped 3 bases and J dropped 0 bases, with 16 bases sitting between them. This CDR3 spans 17 amino acids. CDR1 and CDR2 from the germline V gene are SEHNR and FQNEAQ (reference sequence). The CDR3, as DNA: TGTGCCAGCAGCTTGGGGGGAAATGTTCGGAGCACAGATACGCAGTATTTT. Translating it yields CASSLGGNVRSTDTQYF.

The chain joins TRBV10-3 to TRBJ2-6; no reliable D call. The V and J ends lost 8 bases and 4 bases respectively, with 18 bases between them. The CDR3 sequence is 16 residues long. From germline, CDR1 is ENHRY and CDR2 SYGVKD. The CDR3 coding sequence is TGTGCCATCCCCGGCACCTCCAGGTCAGGGGCCAACGTCCTGACTTTC. Translated, it gives CAIPGTSRSGANVLTF.